These 10 T cell receptor beta chains were sequenced from one sample in a study of cytomegalovirus exposure and HLA in healthy donors. With 60 Vbeta and 13 Jbeta primers, the PCR was carried out. Produced via immunoSEQ multiplex PCR; TCRdb's table is partial and in-frame only. Of about 160,000 clones listed, 75% to 90% are singletons. Sequencing was carried out using PBMCs. These receptors originate from a woman younger than 35 in good health and CMV-seronegative.

This clone showed up just once. The CDR3 loop reads CASSQDYVGRGSNQYF. DNA of the CDR3: TGCGCCAGCAGCCAAGATTACGTGGGCAGGGGGAGCAACCAGTACTTC. This chain joins TRBV4-1 and TRBJ2-5; 7 nucleotides align to TRBD1. The germline gives CDR1 MGHRA, CDR2 YSYEKL. The V gene end was trimmed by 0 bases and the J gene end by 10 bases; junction bases not matched to a gene: 14. CDR3 length: 16 residues.

This sequence joins TRBV30 and TRBJ1-1; the match to TRBD1 covers 7 bases. The V segment lost 5 bases and the J segment 5 bases; nucleotides outside the gene matches: 11. There are 14 residues in the CDR3. Germline V gene data show CDR1 as GTSNPN and CDR2 as SVGIG (reference sequence). The CDR3 spells CAWGYRGYRTEAFF. The CDR3 nucleotides read TGTGCCTGGGGCTACAGGGGTTATCGTACTGAAGCTTTCTTT.

The chain is built from TRBV5-1 and TRBJ2-1; tentative D call: TRBD2 (6 bases). V gave up 4 bases and J gave up 5 bases, with 16 bases separating them. The CDR3 is 15 residues long. The germline V gene encodes CDR1 SGHRS and CDR2 YFSETQ. The CDR3 loop reads CASSPFAGLDNEQFF. The DNA of the CDR3 is TGCGCCAGCAGCCCTTTTGCGGGACTCGACAATGAGCAGTTCTTC. Complete variable domain (other parts from reference TRBV5-1 and TRBJ2-1): KAGVTQTPRYLIKTRGQQVTLSCSPISGHRSVSWYQQTPGQGLQFLFEYFSETQRNKGNFPGRFSGRQFSNSRSEMNVSTLELGDSALYLCASSPFAGLDNEQFFGPGTRLTVL.

The chain uses TRBV11-2 and TRBJ1-6; 7 nucleotides match TRBD1. The CDR3 loop spans 15 amino acids. V trimming: 8 bases; J trimming: 6 bases; junction bases outside the gene matches: 10. Germline V lookup: CDR1 SGHAT, CDR2 FQNNGV. The CDR3 protein is CASGPPGQSNSPLHF. As DNA, the CDR3 is TGTGCCAGCGGCCCACCGGGACAGAGTAATTCACCCCTCCACTTT.

The chain uses TRBV18 and TRBJ2-7; 8 positions agree with TRBD1. Germline CDR1 is KGHSH and CDR2 is LQKENI. V shed 6 bases, J shed 0 bases, and the junction held 4 bases outside the gene matches. The CDR3 covers 14 residues. CDR3 region: CASSRTGSSYEQYF. The CDR3 DNA follows: TGTGCCAGCTCTCGGACAGGGAGCTCCTACGAGCAGTACTTC.

The chain recombines TRBV28 with TRBJ2-7; a weak D match, TRBD1 (6 bases). The V end lost 6 bases, the J end lost 0 bases, and 21 bases lay between the germline ends. The CDR3 has 17 amino acids. The germline gives CDR1 MDHEN, CDR2 SYDVKM. CDR3 loop: CASSHRAGTTGSYEQYF. Here the CDR3 DNA reads TGTGCCAGCAGCCACCGGGCCGGGACAACGGGCTCCTACGAGCAGTACTTC.

The chain employs TRBV6-5 and TRBJ1-5; 9 positions match TRBD1. The length of the CDR3 is 15 residues. V was clipped by 0 bases and J by 7 bases; unmatched bases: 4. Germline loops: CDR1 MNHEY, CDR2 SVGAGI. For the CDR3, the DNA is TGTGCCAGCAGTTACTCCGGGACAGGGTCGCAGCCCCAGCATTTT. Amino acids: CASSYSGTGSQPQHF.

V gene TRBV5-6 combines with J gene TRBJ2-7; D perhaps matches TRBD2 (5 bases). The V end was cut by 2 bases, the J end by 6 bases, with 12 bases between. Germline V gene sequence: CDR1 SGHDT, CDR2 YYEEEE. The length of the CDR3 is 13 residues. In DNA form, the CDR3 reads TGTGCCAGCAGCTTTTCGGGGATCGGCGAGCAGTACTTC. Its protein product is CASSFSGIGEQYF.

The chain combines TRBV4-1 with TRBJ1-2; 9 nucleotides line up with TRBD1. V gave up 2 bases and J gave up 4 bases; unmatched junction bases: 8. Germline V CDR1 and CDR2: MGHRA, YSYEKL. This CDR3 spans 16 amino acids. The CDR3, as DNA: TGCGCCAGCAGCCAAAGGACAGGGGTGGACAGCTATGGCTACACCTTC. Protein sequence: CASSQRTGVDSYGYTF.

The chain combines TRBV11-3 with TRBJ2-3, with TRBD2 matching over 11 bases. CDR1 SGHNT and CDR2 YENEEA come from the germline V gene. V was clipped by 2 bases and J by 2 bases; unmatched bases: 3. The CDR3 totals 16 residues. DNA of the CDR3: TGTGCCAGCAGCTTAATAGCGGGGGGGGTCACAGATACGCAGTATTTT. Translated: CASSLIAGGVTDTQYF.